This T cell receptor (beta chain) was identified during a study of identical twins. Findings of the study overall: Abundant beta clonotypes from cord blood bore fewer insertions; memory repertoires lacked this pattern. Conclusions rested on cross-sectional statistics rather than following the same donors.

Each CDR3 protein is one row after TCRdb ran MiXCR on the 5' RACE reads. The sample yields fewer than 900,000 distinct CDR3 sequences, around a sixth seen once. Concerning this clonotype itself: Its antigen is undetermined.

This same sample was also taken into another study, of T cells expressing NK-cell markers. From that report: Sorted CD3+CD56+NKG2C+, CD3+CD56+NKG2C- and CD3+CD56-NKG2C+ T cells provided the TCR beta repertoires.

The material sequenced was PBMCs. The TCR originated in a woman under 30 in good health.

For the CDR3, the DNA is TGTGCCAGTCGTCCCGACAGGCTCGCCTACGAGCAGTACTTC. It translates to CASRPDRLAYEQYF. V gene TRBV6-1 combines with J gene TRBJ2-7; D perhaps matches TRBD1 (6 bases). Trimming shortened V by 9 bases and J by 2 bases, and 17 bases separated the two germline ends. The CDR3 covers 14 residues. Germline V gene sequence: CDR1 MNHNS, CDR2 SASEGT.